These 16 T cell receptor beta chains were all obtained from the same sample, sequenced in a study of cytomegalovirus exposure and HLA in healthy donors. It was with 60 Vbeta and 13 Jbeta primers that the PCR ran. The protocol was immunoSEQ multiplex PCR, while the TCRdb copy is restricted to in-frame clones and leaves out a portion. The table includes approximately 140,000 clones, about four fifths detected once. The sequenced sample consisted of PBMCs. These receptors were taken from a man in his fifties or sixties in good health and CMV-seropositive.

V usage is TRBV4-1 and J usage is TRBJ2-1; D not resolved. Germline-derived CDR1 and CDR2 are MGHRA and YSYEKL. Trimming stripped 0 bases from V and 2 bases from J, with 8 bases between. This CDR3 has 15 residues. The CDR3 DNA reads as TGCGCCAGCAGCCAAGAGGAGAACGCCTACAATGAGCAGTTCTTC. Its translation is CASSQEENAYNEQFF.

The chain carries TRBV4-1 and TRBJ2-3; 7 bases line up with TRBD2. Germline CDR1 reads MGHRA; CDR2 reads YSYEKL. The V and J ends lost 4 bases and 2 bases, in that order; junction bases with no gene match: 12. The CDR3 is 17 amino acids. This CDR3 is CASSPRASGNPTDTQYF. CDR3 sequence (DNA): TGCGCCAGCAGCCCTCGAGCTAGCGGAAATCCCACAGATACGCAGTATTTT.

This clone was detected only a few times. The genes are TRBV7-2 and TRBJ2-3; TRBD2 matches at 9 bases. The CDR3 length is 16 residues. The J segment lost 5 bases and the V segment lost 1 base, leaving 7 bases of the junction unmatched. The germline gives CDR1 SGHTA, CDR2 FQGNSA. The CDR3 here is CASSLGGRAVGDTQYF. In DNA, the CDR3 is TGTGCCAGCAGCTTAGGCGGGAGGGCCGTAGGAGATACGCAGTATTTT.

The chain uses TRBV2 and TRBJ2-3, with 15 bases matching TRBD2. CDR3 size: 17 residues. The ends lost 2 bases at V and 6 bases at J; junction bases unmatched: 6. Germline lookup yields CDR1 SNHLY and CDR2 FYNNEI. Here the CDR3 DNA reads TGTGCCAGCAGTGAAAAGGGACTAGCGGGAGGTTTGGATACGCAGTATTTT. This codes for CASSEKGLAGGLDTQYF.

The CDR3 reads CASSIGAVLYEQYF. CDR3 DNA sequence: TGTGCCAGTAGTATTGGGGCAGTTTTGTACGAGCAGTACTTC. This chain joins TRBV19 and TRBJ2-7; possibly TRBD1 for D (5 bases). The CDR3 is made up of 14 amino acids. The germline CDR1 and CDR2 sequences are LNHDA and SQIVND (reference sequence). V was shortened by 3 bases and J by 4 bases, with 13 bases between the two germline ends.

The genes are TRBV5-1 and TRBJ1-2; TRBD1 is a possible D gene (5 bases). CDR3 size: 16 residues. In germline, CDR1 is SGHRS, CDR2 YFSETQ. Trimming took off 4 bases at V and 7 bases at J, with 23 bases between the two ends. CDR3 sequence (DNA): TGCGCCAGCAGCCCGTTTGGACAACCCACGGATACTGGCTACACCTTC. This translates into CASSPFGQPTDTGYTF.

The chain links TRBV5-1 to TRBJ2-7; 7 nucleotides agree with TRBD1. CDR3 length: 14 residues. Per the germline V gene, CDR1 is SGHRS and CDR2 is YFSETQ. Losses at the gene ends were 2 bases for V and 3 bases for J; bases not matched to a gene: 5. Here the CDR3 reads CASSFGDRLYEQYF. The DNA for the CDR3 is TGCGCCAGCAGCTTTGGGGACAGACTCTACGAGCAGTACTTC.

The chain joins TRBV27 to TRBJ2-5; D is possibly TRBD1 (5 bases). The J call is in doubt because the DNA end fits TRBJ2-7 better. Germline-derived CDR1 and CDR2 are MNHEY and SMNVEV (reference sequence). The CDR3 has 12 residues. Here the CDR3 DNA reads TGTGCCAGCAGTCCAGGGTTCTCCGAGCAGTACTTC. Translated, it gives CASSPGFSEQYF.

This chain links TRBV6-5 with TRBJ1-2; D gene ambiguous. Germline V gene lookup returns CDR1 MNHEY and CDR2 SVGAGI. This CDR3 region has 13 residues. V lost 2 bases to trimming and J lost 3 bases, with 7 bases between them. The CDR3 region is CASSYGGDYGYTF. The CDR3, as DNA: TGTGCCAGCAGTTACGGCGGAGACTATGGCTACACCTTC.

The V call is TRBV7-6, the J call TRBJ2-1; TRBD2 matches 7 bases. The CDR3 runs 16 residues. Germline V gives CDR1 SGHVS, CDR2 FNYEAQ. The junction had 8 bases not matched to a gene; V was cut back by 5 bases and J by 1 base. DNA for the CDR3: TGTGCCAGCAGCCCGGTTGGGGGAGGGTCCTACAATGAGCAGTTCTTC. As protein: CASSPVGGGSYNEQFF.

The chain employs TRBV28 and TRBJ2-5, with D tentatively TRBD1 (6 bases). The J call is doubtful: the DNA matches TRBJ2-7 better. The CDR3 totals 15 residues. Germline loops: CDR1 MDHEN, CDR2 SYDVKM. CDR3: CASSDPGVMAYEQYF. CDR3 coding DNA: TGTGCCAGCAGTGACCCAGGGGTAATGGCCTACGAGCAGTACTTC.

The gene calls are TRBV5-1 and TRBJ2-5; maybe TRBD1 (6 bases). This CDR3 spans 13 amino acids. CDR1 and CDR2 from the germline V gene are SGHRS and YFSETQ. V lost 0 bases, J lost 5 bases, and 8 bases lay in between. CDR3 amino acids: CASSLDQGETQYF. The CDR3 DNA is TGCGCCAGCAGCTTGGATCAGGGGGAGACCCAGTACTTC.

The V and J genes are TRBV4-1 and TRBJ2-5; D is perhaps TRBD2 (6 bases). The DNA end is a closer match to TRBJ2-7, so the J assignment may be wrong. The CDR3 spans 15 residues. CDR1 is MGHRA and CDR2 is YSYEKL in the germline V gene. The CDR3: CASSQGSFREDEQYF. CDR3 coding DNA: TGCGCCAGCAGCCAAGGGTCTTTCAGGGAGGACGAGCAGTACTTC.

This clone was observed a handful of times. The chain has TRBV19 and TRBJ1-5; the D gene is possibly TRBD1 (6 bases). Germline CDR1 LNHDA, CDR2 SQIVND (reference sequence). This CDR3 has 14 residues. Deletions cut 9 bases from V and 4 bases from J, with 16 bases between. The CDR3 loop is CASRDGTRNQPQHF. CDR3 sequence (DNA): TGTGCCAGCCGAGACGGGACAAGGAATCAGCCCCAGCATTTT.

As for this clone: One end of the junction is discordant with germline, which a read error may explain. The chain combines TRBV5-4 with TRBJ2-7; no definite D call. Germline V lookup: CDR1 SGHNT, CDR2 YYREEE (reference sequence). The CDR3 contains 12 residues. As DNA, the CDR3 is TGTGCCAGCAGCTTGGTTGGCGACGAGCGGTACTTC. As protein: CASSLVGDERYF.

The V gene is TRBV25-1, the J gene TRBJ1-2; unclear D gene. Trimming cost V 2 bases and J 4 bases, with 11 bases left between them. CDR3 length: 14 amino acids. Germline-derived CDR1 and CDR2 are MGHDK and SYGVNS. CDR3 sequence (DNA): TGTGCCAGCAGTGAACACAGTTCTACCTATGGCTACACCTTC. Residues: CASSEHSSTYGYTF.